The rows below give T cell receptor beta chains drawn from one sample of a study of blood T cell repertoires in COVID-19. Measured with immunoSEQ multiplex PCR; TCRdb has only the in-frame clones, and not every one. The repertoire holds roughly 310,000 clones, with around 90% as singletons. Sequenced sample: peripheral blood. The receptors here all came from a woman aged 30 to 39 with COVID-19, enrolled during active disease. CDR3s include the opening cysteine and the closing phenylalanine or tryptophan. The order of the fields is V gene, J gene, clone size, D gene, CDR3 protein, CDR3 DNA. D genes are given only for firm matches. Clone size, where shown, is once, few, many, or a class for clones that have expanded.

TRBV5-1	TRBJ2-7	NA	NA	CASSLRQISYEQYF	TGCGCCAGCAGCTTGCGTCAGATCTCCTACGAGCAGTACTTC
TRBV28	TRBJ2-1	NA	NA	CASSLVSRGNEQFF	TGTGCCAGCAGTTTAGTTTCCCGCGGGAATGAGCAGTTCTTC
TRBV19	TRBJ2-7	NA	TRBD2	CASSIGEPTSGSSYEQYF	TGTGCCAGTAGTATAGGGGAGCCGACTAGCGGGAGTTCCTACGAGCAGTACTTC
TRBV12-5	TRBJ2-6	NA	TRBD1	CASGKYRGRGTGANVLTF	TGTGCTAGTGGTAAATACAGGGGGCGCGGAACTGGGGCCAACGTCCTGACTTTC
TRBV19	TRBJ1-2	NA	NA	CASSIHLEGTYGYTF	TGTGCCAGTAGTATCCACTTGGAGGGTACGTATGGCTACACCTTC
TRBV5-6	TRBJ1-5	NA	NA	CASSLSDQPQHF	TGTGCCAGCAGCTTGTCTGATCAGCCCCAGCATTTT
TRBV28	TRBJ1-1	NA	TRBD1	CASSILPGTGANTEAFF	TGTGCCAGCAGTATCCTCCCAGGGACAGGGGCGAACACTGAAGCTTTCTTT
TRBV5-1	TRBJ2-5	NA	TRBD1	CASSLEGQFNQETQYF	TGCGCCAGCAGCTTGGAGGGACAGTTTAACCAAGAGACCCAGTACTTC
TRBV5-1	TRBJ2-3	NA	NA	CASSEDSPDTDTQYF	TGCGCCAGCAGCGAGGACAGCCCAGACACAGATACGCAGTATTTT
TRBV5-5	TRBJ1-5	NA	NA	CASSLSQAWSNQPQHF	TGTGCCAGCAGCTTGTCTCAGGCTTGGAGCAATCAGCCCCAGCATTTT
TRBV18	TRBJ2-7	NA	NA	CASSPNGQSIYEQYF	TGTGCCAGCTCGCCTAATGGACAGTCCATCTACGAGCAGTACTTC
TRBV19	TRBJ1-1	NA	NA	CASSAYGGKNTEAFF	TGTGCCAGTAGTGCTTATGGGGGGAAGAACACTGAAGCTTTCTTT
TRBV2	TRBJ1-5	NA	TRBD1	CASMDRAGSSNQPQHF	TGTGCCAGCATGGACAGGGCGGGGAGTAGCAATCAGCCCCAGCATTTT
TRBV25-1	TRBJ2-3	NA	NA	CASSGGISTDTQYF	TGTGCCAGCAGTGGAGGGATTTCCACAGATACGCAGTATTTT
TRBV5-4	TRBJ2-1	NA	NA	CASSWGPSGEQFF	TGTGCCAGCAGCTGGGGGCCTAGCGGAGAGCAGTTCTTC
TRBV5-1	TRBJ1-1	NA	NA	CASSLGGGVRAEAFF	TGCGCCAGCAGCTTGGGCGGCGGGGTAAGGGCTGAAGCTTTCTTT
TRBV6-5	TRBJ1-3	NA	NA	CASRGLDGNTIYF	TGTGCCAGCAGGGGACTCGACGGAAACACCATATATTTT
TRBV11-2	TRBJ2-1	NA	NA	CASSLASRLVERYNEQFF	TGTGCCAGCAGCTTAGCATCTCGACTAGTGGAGAGGTACAATGAGCAGTTCTTC
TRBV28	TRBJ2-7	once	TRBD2	CASSLKAGGGEQYF	TGTGCCAGCAGTTTAAAAGCGGGAGGAGGAGAGCAGTACTTC
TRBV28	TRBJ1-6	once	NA	CASRNRNNSPLHF	TGTGCCAGCAGAAACAGGAATAATTCACCCCTCCACTTT
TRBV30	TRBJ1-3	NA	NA	CAWRVTSGNTIYF	TGTGCCTGGAGAGTGACTTCTGGAAACACCATATATTTT
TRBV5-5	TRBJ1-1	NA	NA	CASSLNSQALAFF	TGTGCCAGCAGCTTAAACTCCCAGGCGCTTGCTTTCTTT
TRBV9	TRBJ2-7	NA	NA	CASSVDFTHYEQYF	TGTGCCAGCAGCGTGGACTTTACCCACTACGAGCAGTACTTC
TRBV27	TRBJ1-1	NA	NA	CASSLWQGNTEAFF	TGTGCCAGCAGTTTGTGGCAGGGGAACACTGAAGCTTTCTTT
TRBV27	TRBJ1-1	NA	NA	CASSPRGNTEAFF	TGTGCCAGCAGTCCCAGGGGGAACACTGAAGCTTTCTTT
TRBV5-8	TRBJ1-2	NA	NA	CASSFGGSANYGYTF	TGTGCCAGCAGCTTCGGGGGATCAGCTAACTATGGCTACACCTTC
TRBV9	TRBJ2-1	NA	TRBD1	CASSAGTGSKQFF	TGTGCCAGCAGCGCCGGGACAGGTTCTAAGCAGTTCTTC
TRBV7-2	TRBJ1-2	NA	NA	CASSLVQADSNYGYTF	TGTGCCAGCAGCTTAGTCCAGGCGGACAGCAACTATGGCTACACCTTC
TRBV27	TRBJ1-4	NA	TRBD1	CASSFNGQGLFGEKLFF	TGTGCCAGCAGTTTCAATGGACAGGGGCTGTTTGGCGAAAAACTGTTTTTT
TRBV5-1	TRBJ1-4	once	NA	CASSLQGAEKLFF	TGCGCCAGCAGCCTGCAGGGTGCCGAAAAACTGTTTTTT
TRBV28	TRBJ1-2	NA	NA	CASSHGGAGSGYTF	TGTGCCAGCAGTCATGGGGGCGCTGGTAGTGGCTACACCTTC
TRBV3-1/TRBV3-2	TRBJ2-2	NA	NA	CASSQDWTRSGELFF	TGTGCCAGCAGCCAAGATTGGACACGTTCCGGGGAGCTGTTTTTT
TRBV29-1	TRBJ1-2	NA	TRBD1	CSVPEQGVEGYTF	TGCAGCGTCCCGGAACAGGGGGTTGAAGGCTACACCTTC
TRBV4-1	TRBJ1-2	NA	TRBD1	CASSQEGGQGRGYTF	TGCGCCAGCAGCCAAGAAGGGGGACAGGGACGTGGCTACACCTTC
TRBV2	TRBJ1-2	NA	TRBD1	CASSLNRGQGYTF	TGTGCCAGCAGTCTCAACAGGGGGCAAGGCTACACCTTC
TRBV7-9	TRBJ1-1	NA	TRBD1	CASSLPRQGRTNTEAFF	TGTGCCAGCAGCTTACCTAGACAGGGTCGCACGAACACTGAAGCTTTCTTT
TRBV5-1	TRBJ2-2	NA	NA	CASSLGRDTGELFF	TGCGCCAGCAGCTTGGGCCGCGACACCGGGGAGCTGTTTTTT
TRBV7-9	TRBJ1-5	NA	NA	CASSRDSNNQPQHF	TGTGCCAGCAGCCGAGACAGCAACAATCAGCCCCAGCATTTT
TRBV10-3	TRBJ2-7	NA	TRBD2	CAISDFKLAGENEQYF	TGTGCCATCAGTGATTTTAAGTTAGCGGGAGAAAACGAGCAGTACTTC
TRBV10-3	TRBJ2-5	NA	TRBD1	CAISATGQETQYF	TGTGCCATCAGTGCGACAGGGCAAGAGACCCAGTACTTC
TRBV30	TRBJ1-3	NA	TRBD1	CAWSPSSWDSSGNTIYF	TGTGCCTGGAGTCCCTCGAGTTGGGACAGCTCTGGAAACACCATATATTTT
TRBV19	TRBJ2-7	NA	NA	CASSVSAVVEQYF	TGTGCCAGTAGTGTGTCTGCAGTGGTCGAGCAGTACTTC
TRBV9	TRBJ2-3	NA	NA	CASSVWWGEAQYF	TGTGCCAGCAGCGTTTGGTGGGGGGAAGCGCAGTATTTT
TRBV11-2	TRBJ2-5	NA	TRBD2	CASRTRREGETQYF	TGTGCCAGCAGAACAAGGAGGGAGGGAGAGACCCAGTACTTC
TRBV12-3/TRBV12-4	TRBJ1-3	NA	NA	CASSRSSGNTIYF	TGTGCCAGCAGTAGGAGCTCTGGAAACACCATATATTTT
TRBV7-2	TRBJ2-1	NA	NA	CASSLNDEQFF	TGTGCCAGCAGCCTAAACGATGAGCAGTTCTTC
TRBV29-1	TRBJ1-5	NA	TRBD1	CSVRTGDQPQHF	TGCAGCGTACGGACAGGGGATCAGCCCCAGCATTTT
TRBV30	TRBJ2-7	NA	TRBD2	CAWRRGSRGAYEQYF	TGTGCCTGGAGACGCGGGTCTCGGGGGGCCTACGAGCAGTACTTC
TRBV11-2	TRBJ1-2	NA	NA	CASSLGRAIYGYTF	TGTGCCAGCAGCTTAGGCAGGGCCATCTATGGCTACACCTTC
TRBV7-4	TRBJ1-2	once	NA	CASSVGATNGNCSGYTF	TGTGCCAGCAGCGTAGGGGCCACCAATGGTAACTGTTCAGGCTACACCTTC
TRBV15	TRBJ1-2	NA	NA	CATRSVDSAAGYTF	TGTGCCACCAGAAGCGTTGACTCCGCCGCTGGCTACACCTTC
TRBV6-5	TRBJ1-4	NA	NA	CASSYYPGEGEKLFF	TGTGCCAGCAGTTACTATCCGGGGGAAGGTGAAAAACTGTTTTTT
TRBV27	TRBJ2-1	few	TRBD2	CASSLQLAGSGNEQFF	TGTGCCAGCAGTTTACAACTAGCGGGATCCGGCAATGAGCAGTTCTTC
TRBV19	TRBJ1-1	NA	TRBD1	CASSISWDSNTEAFF	TGTGCCAGTAGTATCAGCTGGGACAGCAACACTGAAGCTTTCTTT
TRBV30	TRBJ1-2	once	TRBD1	CAWSVGIDRVYGYTF	TGTGCCTGGAGTGTTGGAATCGACAGGGTCTATGGCTACACCTTC
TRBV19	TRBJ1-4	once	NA	CASSIPFRGANEKLFF	TGTGCCAGTAGTATCCCCTTCCGGGGGGCTAATGAAAAACTGTTTTTT
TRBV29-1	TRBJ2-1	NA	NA	CSVTRRGASISYNEQFF	TGCAGCGTTACCCGCCGGGGTGCTAGCATCTCCTACAATGAGCAGTTCTTC
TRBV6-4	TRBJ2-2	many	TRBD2	CASSEGTSGTGELFF	TGTGCCAGCAGTGAAGGGACTAGCGGCACCGGGGAGCTGTTTTTT
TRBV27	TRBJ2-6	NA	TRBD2	CASSFVLAGAGANVLTF	TGTGCCAGCAGTTTCGTACTAGCGGGAGCTGGGGCCAACGTCCTGACTTTC
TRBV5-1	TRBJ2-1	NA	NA	CASSLDLVGEQFF	TGCGCCAGCAGCTTGGATCTAGTTGGTGAGCAGTTCTTC